Shown below are 16 T cell receptor beta chains from a single sample sequenced in a study of CD4 and CD8 cells across lung adenocarcinoma regions. MiXCR was run by TCRdb on the PCR reads, yielding one entry per CDR3 protein. The repertoire has some 25,000 distinct CDR3 sequences, more than 40% of them found once; the top ten carry about half. The sample taken for sequencing was CD8+ T cells from the center of a lung tumor. The source is a male donor with lung adenocarcinoma. The CD4 and CD8 labels of this study may be unreliable.

The chain employs TRBV6-1 and TRBJ2-1, with unresolved D. The germline CDR1 and CDR2 sequences are MNHNS and SASEGT. V was shortened by 4 bases and J by 13 bases, with 11 bases between the two germline ends. This CDR3 spans 11 amino acids. As DNA, the CDR3 is TGTGCCAGCAGTGTCCATTTTGAACAGTTCTTC. Amino acids: CASSVHFEQFF.

The chain carries TRBV7-6 and TRBJ2-5; TRBD2 matches at 8 bases. CDR3 size: 15 residues. Trimming at V came to 1 base and at J to 11 bases, leaving 12 bases not matched to a gene. Germline-derived CDR1 and CDR2 are SGHVS and FNYEAQ. The chain's CDR3 is CASSLVAGGRGEQYF. The CDR3 DNA reads as TGTGCCAGCAGCTTAGTTGCGGGGGGCCGGGGAGAGCAGTACTTC.

The chain uses TRBV7-8 and TRBJ2-3, with D perhaps matching TRBD1 (6 bases). This CDR3 is built from 13 residues. Looked up from germline, CDR1 is SGHVS and CDR2 is FQNEAQ. Trimming pared 1 base from V and 6 bases from J, leaving 8 bases between. CDR3 sequence reads: CASSLVQGDTQYF. The CDR3, as DNA: TGTGCCAGCAGCTTAGTTCAGGGGGATACGCAGTATTTT.

The V gene is TRBV5-1, the J gene TRBJ2-3, with 8 bases fitting TRBD2. This CDR3 has 14 residues. CDR1 and CDR2 from the germline V gene are SGHRS and YFSETQ. CDR3 DNA: TGCGCGGGGAGCGGGGGCCGTGACCAAGCCTCCCAGTATTTT. Protein product: CAGSGGRDQASQYF.

This clonotype was found many times. This rearrangement joins TRBV12-3 or TRBV12-4 to TRBJ2-5; weak D call: TRBD2 (5 bases). Trimming removed 0 bases at V and 5 bases at J, with 7 bases between. This CDR3 region has 13 residues. The CDR3 region has the DNA TGTGCCAGCAGTTTAGCGGGAGTGGAGACCCAGTACTTC. Amino acid sequence: CASSLAGVETQYF.

The CDR3 spells CASREMGEGGMDTQYF. CDR3 nucleotide sequence: TGTGCCAGCAGGGAGATGGGGGAGGGGGGCATGGATACGCAGTACTTC. This chain uses TRBV6-4 with TRBJ2-5; maybe TRBD2 (7 bases). Trimming removed 6 bases at V and 11 bases at J, with 28 bases between. This CDR3 spans 16 amino acids. Germline V gene lookup returns CDR1 MRHNA and CDR2 SNTAGT.

The chain links TRBV6-1 to TRBJ1-6; possible D gene TRBD1, 5 bases. The germline CDR1 and CDR2 sequences are MNHNS and SASEGT. This CDR3 is built from 15 residues. V lost 3 bases, J lost 9 bases, and 15 bases lay in between. The CDR3 nucleotides read TGTGCCAGCAGTGAGGCGGCAGGGCCCATTTCACCCCTCCACTTT. It is translated as CASSEAAGPISPLHF.

This clonotype was detected many times. The chain's CDR3 is CASSQTGTIGHEQYF. Here the CDR3 DNA reads TGTGCCAGCAGCCAGACCGGGACTATAGGGCACGAGCAGTACTTC. The J gene is TRBJ2-1, the V gene TRBV7-8; 7 bases are shared with TRBD2. The DNA matches TRBJ2-7 better at its end, which makes the J call doubtful. Germline assignment: CDR1 SGHVS and CDR2 FQNEAQ. The CDR3 has 15 residues.

The rearrangement links TRBV4-1 to TRBJ2-3; possible D gene TRBD2, 6 bases. The CDR3 is made up of 15 amino acids. Germline values: CDR1 MGHRA, CDR2 YSYEKL. The V gene lost 8 bases and the J gene lost 5 bases, with 20 bases spanning the gap. The CDR3 DNA sequence: TGCGCCAGCGGCCCGGGGCGGGGAGGCAAAGATACGCAGTATTTT. It translates to CASGPGRGGKDTQYF.

About this clonotype: With a much larger clone just one base away, this may be a read error. The rearrangement links TRBV7-6 to TRBJ2-2; 7 bases align to TRBD2. The V and J ends lost 7 bases and 4 bases, in that order; junction bases with no gene match: 12. The germline V gene encodes CDR1 SGHVS and CDR2 FNYEAQ. The CDR3 sequence is 16 residues long. The CDR3 nucleotides read TGTGCCAGCACCCCCCTCGGACTAGATGGCACCGGGGAGCTGTTTTTT. This encodes CASTPLGLDGTGELFF.

About this clonotype: Mismatch with germline at one junction end may stem from a read error. The rearrangement uses TRBV20-1 and TRBJ2-1; 13 bases line up with TRBD2. Germline V lookup: CDR1 DFQATT, CDR2 SNEGSKA (reference sequence). This CDR3 is 13 amino acids long. CDR3 loop: CSARGTSGSLVLF. In DNA, the CDR3 is TGCAGTGCTAGAGGGACTAGCGGGAGTCTCGTGCTCTTC.

As for this clonotype: One junction end does not reproduce the germline sequence, and a read error may be involved. The chain employs TRBV27 and TRBJ2-3; D call uncertain. Germline assignment: CDR1 MNHEY and CDR2 SMNVEV (reference sequence). The CDR3 sequence is 15 residues long. CDR3 protein: CASTLGRRATDTQYF. The CDR3 DNA sequence: TGTGCCAGCACCTTGGGCCGAAGAGCCACAGATACGCAGTACTTT.

The chain links TRBV18 to TRBJ2-1, with a possible D match to TRBD2 (6 bases). The germline V gene has CDR1 KGHSH and CDR2 LQKENI. Trimming removed 5 bases at V and 8 bases at J, with 13 bases between. The length of the CDR3 is 13 residues. The CDR3 reads CASSTGTSDEQFF. CDR3 sequence (DNA): TGTGCCAGCTCAACCGGGACTTCGGATGAGCAGTTCTTC.

Note on this clonotype: One base away lies a much larger clone, so this may be a sequencing read error. The genes are TRBV10-2 and TRBJ2-5; D remains ambiguous. Germline V gives CDR1 WSHSY, CDR2 SAAADI. This CDR3 has 11 amino acids. CDR3 sequence reads: CASSHTSEQLF. The DNA for the CDR3 is TGCGCCAGCAGCCACACCAGCGAGCAGCTCTTC.

Turning to this clonotype: At one boundary the junction diverges from the germline segment, which might be a read error. The J gene is TRBJ2-5, the V gene TRBV6-1; tentative D call: TRBD2 (6 bases). The V gene's germline CDR1 is MNHNS and CDR2 SASEGT. The CDR3 runs to 14 residues. CDR3 amino acids: CAGRVGGGQDTQYF. The CDR3, as DNA: TGTGCGGGCAGAGTGGGGGGAGGCCAAGATACCCAGTATTTC.

This clonotype was seen repeatedly, ten times or more. V usage is TRBV9 and J usage is TRBJ1-2, with 7 nucleotides matching TRBD1. After removal of 2 bases from V and 1 base from J, the junction contained 8 bases not matched to a gene. The germline V gene encodes CDR1 SGDLS and CDR2 YYNGEE. The CDR3 is 16 amino acids. The CDR3 DNA reads as TGTGCCAGCAGCGTGTTTGACAGGGCGGGTAACTATGGCTACACCTTC. Translation gives CASSVFDRAGNYGYTF. The variable domain in full, completed from reference TRBV9 and TRBJ1-2, reads DSGVTQTPKHLITATGQRVTLRCSPRSGDLSVYWYQQSLDQGLQFLIQYYNGEERAKGNILERFSAQQFPDLHSELNLSSLELGDSALYFCASSVFDRAGNYGYTFGSGTRLTVV.